This T cell receptor beta chain is drawn from a study of cytomegalovirus exposure and HLA in healthy donors. Findings and caveats of the study: In a later analysis, most CMV-associated TCR beta chains appeared HLA-restricted. Presence/absence analyses assumed roughly uniform sequencing depth across donors. Both high specificity and high sensitivity reportedly marked the classifier's diagnosis of cytomegalovirus status.

In germline, CDR1 is MNHEY, CDR2 SVGAGI. Trimming cost V 6 bases and J 3 bases, with 21 bases left between them. This CDR3 contains 16 residues. Remarks on this clone: Its antigen remains unidentified.

Use of 60 Vbeta and 13 Jbeta primers characterized the PCR. Method: immunoSEQ multiplex PCR; TCRdb's copy keeps in-frame clones and lacks some. The sample includes 100,000 to 150,000 clones, 80% of them seen just once. The sequencing sample was made of PBMCs. The sequence was collected from a woman in her forties in good health and CMV-seronegative. This chain uses TRBV6-5 with TRBJ2-7, with D possibly matching TRBD1 (6 bases). The CDR3 sequence: CASSYRTALGIYEQYF. CDR3 nucleotides: TGTGCCAGCAGCTACAGGACAGCCTTGGGGATCTACGAGCAGTACTTC.